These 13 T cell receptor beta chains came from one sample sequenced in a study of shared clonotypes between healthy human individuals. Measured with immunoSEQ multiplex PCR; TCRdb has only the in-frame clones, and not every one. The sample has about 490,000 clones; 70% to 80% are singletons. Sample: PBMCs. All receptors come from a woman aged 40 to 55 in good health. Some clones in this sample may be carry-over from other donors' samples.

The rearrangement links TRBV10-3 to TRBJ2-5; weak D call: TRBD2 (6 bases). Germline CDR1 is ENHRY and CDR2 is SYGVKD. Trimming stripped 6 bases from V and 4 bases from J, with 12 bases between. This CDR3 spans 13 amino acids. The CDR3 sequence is CAISWGGTETQYF. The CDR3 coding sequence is TGTGCCATCAGCTGGGGCGGGACAGAGACCCAGTACTTC.

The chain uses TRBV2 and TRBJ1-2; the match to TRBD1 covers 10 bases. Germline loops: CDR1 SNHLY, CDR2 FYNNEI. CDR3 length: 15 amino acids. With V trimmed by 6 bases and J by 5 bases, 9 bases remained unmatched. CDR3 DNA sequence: TGTGCCAGCAGGACTGGACAGGGGGTATGGTATGGCTACACCTTC. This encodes CASRTGQGVWYGYTF.

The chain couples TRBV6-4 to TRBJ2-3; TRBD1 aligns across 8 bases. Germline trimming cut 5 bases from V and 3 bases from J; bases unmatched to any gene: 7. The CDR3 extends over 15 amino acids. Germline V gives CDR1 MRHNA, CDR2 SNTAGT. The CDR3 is CASSPQGGETDTQYF. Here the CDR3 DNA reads TGTGCCAGCAGTCCACAGGGGGGAGAGACAGATACGCAGTATTTT.

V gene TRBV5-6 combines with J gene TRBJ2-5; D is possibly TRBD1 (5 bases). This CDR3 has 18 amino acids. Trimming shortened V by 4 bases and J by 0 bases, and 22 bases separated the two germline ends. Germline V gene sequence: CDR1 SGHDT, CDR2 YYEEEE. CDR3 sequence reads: CASSPRQFGKGHQETQYF. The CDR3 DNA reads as TGTGCCAGCAGCCCCCGACAGTTTGGGAAAGGCCACCAAGAGACCCAGTACTTC.

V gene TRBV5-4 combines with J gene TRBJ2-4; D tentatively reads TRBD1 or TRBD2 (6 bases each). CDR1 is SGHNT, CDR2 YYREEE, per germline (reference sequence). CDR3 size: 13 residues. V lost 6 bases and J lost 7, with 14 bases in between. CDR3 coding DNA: TGTGCCAGCAAAACCCAGGGGACTAACATTCAGTACTTC. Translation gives CASKTQGTNIQYF.

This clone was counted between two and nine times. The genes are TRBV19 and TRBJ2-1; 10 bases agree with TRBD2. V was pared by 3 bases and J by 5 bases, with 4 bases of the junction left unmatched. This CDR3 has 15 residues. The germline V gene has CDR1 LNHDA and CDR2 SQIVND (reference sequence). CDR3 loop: CASSIASGGNNEQFF. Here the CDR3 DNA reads TGTGCCAGTAGTATTGCTAGCGGGGGAAACAATGAGCAGTTCTTC.

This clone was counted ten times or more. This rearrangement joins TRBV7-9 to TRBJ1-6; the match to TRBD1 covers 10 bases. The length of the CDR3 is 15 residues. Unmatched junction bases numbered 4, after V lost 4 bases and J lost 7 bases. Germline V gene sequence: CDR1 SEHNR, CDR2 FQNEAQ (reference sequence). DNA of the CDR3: TGTGCCAGCAGCTCGGGGACAGGGGCAAATTCACCCCTCCACTTT. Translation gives CASSSGTGANSPLHF.

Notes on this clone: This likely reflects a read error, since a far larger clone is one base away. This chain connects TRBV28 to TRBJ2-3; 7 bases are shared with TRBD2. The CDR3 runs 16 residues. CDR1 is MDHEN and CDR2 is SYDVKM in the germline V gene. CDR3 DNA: TGTGCCGGCAGTTTATCGCGAGCGGGATCCACAGATACGCAGTATTTT. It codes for CAGSLSRAGSTDTQYF.

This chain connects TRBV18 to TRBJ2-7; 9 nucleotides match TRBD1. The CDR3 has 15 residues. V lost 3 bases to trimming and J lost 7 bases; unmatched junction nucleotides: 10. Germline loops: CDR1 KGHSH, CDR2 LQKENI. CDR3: CASSPIRDRADEQYF. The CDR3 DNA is TGTGCCAGCTCACCCATAAGGGACAGGGCTGATGAGCAGTACTTC.

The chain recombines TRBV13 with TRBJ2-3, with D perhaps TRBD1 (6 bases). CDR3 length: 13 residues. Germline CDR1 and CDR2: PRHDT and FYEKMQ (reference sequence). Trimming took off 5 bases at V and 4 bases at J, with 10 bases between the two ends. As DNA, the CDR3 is TGTGCCAGCAGCGTACAGGGTTCAGATACGCAGTATTTT. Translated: CASSVQGSDTQYF.

The CDR3 reads CATQPNSYNEQFF. The CDR3 DNA reads as TGTGCCACCCAGCCCAATTCCTACAATGAGCAGTTCTTC. The rearrangement joins TRBV7-2 to TRBJ2-1; D is unclear. The V gene lost 10 bases and the J gene lost 1 base, with 11 bases spanning the gap. The germline V gene encodes CDR1 SGHTA and CDR2 FQGNSA. The CDR3 is made up of 13 amino acids.

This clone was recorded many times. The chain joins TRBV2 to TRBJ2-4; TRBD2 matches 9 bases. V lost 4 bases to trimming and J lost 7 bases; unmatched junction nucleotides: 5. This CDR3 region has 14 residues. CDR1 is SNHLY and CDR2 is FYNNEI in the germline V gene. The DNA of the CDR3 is TGTGCCAGCAGTGTAGGACTAGCGAGGAACATTCAGTACTTC. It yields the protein CASSVGLARNIQYF.

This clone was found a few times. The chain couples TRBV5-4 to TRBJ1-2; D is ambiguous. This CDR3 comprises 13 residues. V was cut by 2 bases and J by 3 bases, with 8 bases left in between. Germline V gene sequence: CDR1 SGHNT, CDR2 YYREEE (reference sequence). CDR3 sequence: CASSFETYYGYTF. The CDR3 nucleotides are TGTGCCAGCAGCTTTGAGACATACTATGGCTACACCTTC.